One sample yielded the 27 T cell receptor beta chains listed below, sequenced in a study of cytomegalovirus exposure and HLA in healthy donors. Sequenced by immunoSEQ multiplex PCR; TCRdb stores in-frame clones only, minus some. This sample yields 150,000 to 200,000 clones, of which about 89% are seen a single time; 2.7% belongs to the top ten. The sequencing input was PBMCs. These TCRs come from a man between 18 and 29 years old in good health and CMV-seropositive.

With regard to this clone: The same CDR3 is also encoded by other DNA sequences in this sample. The gene calls are TRBV5-6 and TRBJ2-7; D is unclear. V dropped 0 bases and J dropped 1 base, with 5 bases sitting between them. The V gene's germline CDR1 is SGHDT and CDR2 YYEEEE. CDR3 size: 13 residues. For the CDR3, the DNA is TGTGCCAGCAGCTTGGGCAGGTCCTACGAGCAGTACTTC. Amino acids: CASSLGRSYEQYF.

The rearrangement uses TRBV30 and TRBJ1-1, with a possible D match to TRBD1 (5 bases). There are 10 residues in the CDR3. CDR1 and CDR2 (germline): GTSNPN, SVGIG (reference sequence). V gave up 8 bases and J gave up 4 bases, with 8 bases separating them. The CDR3: CAGGTTEAFF. As DNA, the CDR3 is TGTGCCGGGGGGACCACTGAAGCTTTCTTT.

The V and J genes are TRBV6-5 and TRBJ1-2; 7 bases map to TRBD1. J lost 6 bases, V lost 4 bases, and 8 bases had no gene match. Germline V lookup: CDR1 MNHEY, CDR2 SVGAGI. The CDR3 runs 14 residues. In nucleotides, the CDR3 is TGTGCCAGCAGTTCCCTAGGGACAGAGAATGGCTACACCTTC. Translation gives CASSSLGTENGYTF.

The gene calls are TRBV6-1 and TRBJ2-3; 7 bases fit TRBD1. With V trimmed by 8 bases and J by 2 bases, 10 bases remained unmatched. The germline CDR1 and CDR2 sequences are MNHNS and SASEGT. The CDR3 is made up of 15 amino acids. The CDR3 region is CASATGDLSTDTQYF. The CDR3 DNA reads TGTGCCAGCGCCACAGGGGACCTATCCACAGATACGCAGTATTTT.

The rearrangement links TRBV10-3 to TRBJ1-1; 8 bases map to TRBD1. Losses at the gene ends were 2 bases for V and 9 bases for J; bases not matched to a gene: 8. Per the germline V gene, CDR1 is ENHRY and CDR2 is SYGVKD. The CDR3 extends over 14 amino acids. The CDR3 region has the DNA TGTGCCATCAGTGAGACCGATGGACAGGGCAAAGCTTTCTTT. Translation gives CAISETDGQGKAFF.

The rearrangement links TRBV7-9 to TRBJ1-5; D is ambiguous. Between the trimmed V and J ends, which lost 1 base and 6 bases, there was a span of 7 bases. Germline CDR1 is SEHNR and CDR2 is FQNEAQ (reference sequence). This CDR3 spans 13 amino acids. The CDR3: CASSLDLGQPQHF. The CDR3 bases are TGTGCCAGCAGCTTAGATCTCGGTCAGCCCCAGCATTTT. Variable domain in full (rest from reference TRBV7-9 and TRBJ1-5): DTGVSQNPRHKITKRGQNVTFRCDPISEHNRLYWYRQTLGQGPEFLTYFQNEAQLEKSRLLSDRFSAERPKGSFSTLEIQRTEQGDSAMYLCASSLDLGQPQHFGDGTRLSIL.

This chain joins TRBV2 and TRBJ1-2, with D possibly matching TRBD1 (6 bases). CDR1 is SNHLY, CDR2 FYNNEI, per germline. V lost 6 bases and J 8 bases, leaving 19 bases between the germline ends. CDR3 length equals 14 residues. The CDR3 region has the DNA TGTGCCAGCAGCGTAAATCAGGGGTCGGGAGGCTACACCTTC. It specifies CASSVNQGSGGYTF.

V is TRBV5-1 and J is TRBJ2-7; 10 bases map to TRBD1. The V segment lost 5 bases and the J segment 4 bases; nucleotides outside the gene matches: 6. The germline gives CDR1 SGHRS, CDR2 YFSETQ. The CDR3 has 14 amino acids. This CDR3 reads CASRAGDRGYEQYF. CDR3 coding DNA: TGCGCCAGCAGGGCCGGGGACAGGGGTTACGAGCAGTACTTC.

The chain couples TRBV27 to TRBJ2-1; 14 bases line up with TRBD2. CDR1 and CDR2 (germline): MNHEY, SMNVEV (reference sequence). After removal of 7 bases from V and 5 bases from J, the junction contained 4 bases not matched to a gene. The CDR3 totals 15 residues. CDR3 bases: TGTGCCAGCACCTCGGGACTAGCGGGGGACAATGAGCAGTTCTTC. It is translated as CASTSGLAGDNEQFF.

This chain connects TRBV15 to TRBJ1-1; D is possibly TRBD1 (5 bases). The CDR3 extends over 14 amino acids. Germline lookup yields CDR1 LNHNV and CDR2 YYDKDF (reference sequence). The V gene lost 2 bases and the J gene lost 2 bases, with 9 bases spanning the gap. The CDR3 DNA sequence: TGTGCCACCAGCAGAATTCAGGGTAACACTGAAGCTTTCTTT. Residues: CATSRIQGNTEAFF.

The CDR3 DNA follows: TGCGCCACCCGTTGGACAGGGTCAAACTACGAGCAGTACTTC. It yields the protein CATRWTGSNYEQYF. V gene TRBV23-1 combines with J gene TRBJ2-7; 8 bases align to TRBD1. TRBV23-1 is sorted into the ORF group, with uncertain function. V shed 10 bases and J 3 bases; nucleotides not matched to a gene: 11. CDR3 length: 14 amino acids.

Written as DNA, the CDR3 is TGTGCCTGGAGCCCGGGACTAACACTAAATACGCAGTATTTT. It translates to CAWSPGLTLNTQYF. The chain is built from TRBV30 and TRBJ2-3, with 7 positions matching TRBD2. Germline loops: CDR1 GTSNPN, CDR2 SVGIG (reference sequence). The V segment lost 3 bases and the J segment 7 bases; nucleotides outside the gene matches: 10. This CDR3 spans 14 amino acids.

The rearrangement joins TRBV6-5 to TRBJ2-7; D is possibly TRBD1 (5 bases). Germline-derived CDR1 and CDR2 are MNHEY and SVGAGI. Trimming cost V 2 bases and J 1 base, with 12 bases left between them. The CDR3 is made up of 15 amino acids. The chain's CDR3 is CASSYGATSSYEQYF. The CDR3 nucleotides read TGTGCCAGCAGTTACGGGGCCACTTCTTCCTACGAGCAGTACTTC.

The chain employs TRBV11-2 and TRBJ2-7, with TRBD2 matching 11 bases. V lost 6 bases and J lost 2; bases outside the gene matches: 9. CDR1 is SGHAT, CDR2 FQNNGV, per germline. The length of the CDR3 is 16 residues. CDR3 in DNA: TGTGCCAGCAGTATTGAGACTAGCGGGGTCCCCTACGAGCAGTACTTC. Its translation is CASSIETSGVPYEQYF. Combining the CDR3 with reference TRBV11-2 and TRBJ2-7 gives the whole variable domain EAGVAQSPRYKIIEKRQSVAFWCNPISGHATLYWYQQILGQGPKLLIQFQNNGVVDDSQLPKDRFSAERLKGVDSTLKIQPAKLEDSAVYLCASSIETSGVPYEQYFGPGTRLTVT.

The V and J genes are TRBV7-8 and TRBJ2-4; TRBD1 is a possible D gene (5 bases). This CDR3 region has 13 residues. The germline gives CDR1 SGHVS, CDR2 FQNEAQ. V lost 0 bases, J lost 6 bases, and 6 bases lay in between. CDR3 residues: CASSLAQGNIQYF. As DNA, the CDR3 is TGTGCCAGCAGCTTAGCCCAGGGAAACATTCAGTACTTC.

The chain couples TRBV7-8 to TRBJ1-4; D unresolved. The CDR3 runs to 15 residues. Trimming pared 2 bases from V and 7 bases from J, leaving 14 bases between. Germline V gene sequence: CDR1 SGHVS, CDR2 FQNEAQ. CDR3 sequence reads: CASSLYLQASEKLFF. CDR3 bases: TGTGCCAGCAGCTTATATCTCCAGGCTTCTGAAAAACTGTTTTTT.

This rearrangement joins TRBV2 to TRBJ2-7, with D uncertain. The germline V gene has CDR1 SNHLY and CDR2 FYNNEI. V was trimmed by 2 bases and J by 3 bases, leaving 17 bases between them. The CDR3 runs to 16 residues. The CDR3 here is CASSETLADHHYEQYF. The CDR3 coding sequence is TGTGCCAGCAGTGAAACCTTAGCTGACCATCACTACGAGCAGTACTTC.

CDR3 protein: CASSSVGLPGTGELFF. CDR3 coding DNA: TGTGCCAGCAGCTCGGTAGGGCTCCCGGGGACCGGGGAGCTGTTTTTT. The chain combines TRBV5-6 with TRBJ2-2; D is possibly TRBD2 (5 bases). The germline V gene encodes CDR1 SGHDT and CDR2 YYEEEE. V lost 3 bases and J lost 5, with 17 bases in between. This CDR3 has 16 residues. Together with reference TRBV5-6 and TRBJ2-2, the CDR3 gives the full variable domain: DAGVTQSPTHLIKTRGQQVTLRCSPKSGHDTVSWYQQALGQGPQFIFQYYEEEERQRGNFPDRFSGHQFPNYSSELNVNALLLGDSALYLCASSSVGLPGTGELFFGEGSRLTVL.

V is TRBV9 and J is TRBJ2-7; TRBD2 is a possible D gene (6 bases). V lost 2 bases, J lost 2 bases, and 11 bases lay in between. Germline CDR1 reads SGDLS; CDR2 reads YYNGEE. There are 14 residues in the CDR3. This CDR3 reads CASSVSSVAYEQYF. CDR3 nucleotides: TGTGCCAGCAGCGTCTCTAGCGTAGCCTACGAGCAGTACTTC.

Only a few counts were recorded for this clone. V usage is TRBV28 and J usage is TRBJ2-2; perhaps TRBD1 as D (6 bases). Germline V gene data show CDR1 as MDHEN and CDR2 as SYDVKM. The CDR3 spans 15 residues. With 8 bases removed from V and 7 bases from J, the gap between germline ends came to 20 bases. The CDR3: CASFTPGAQSGELFF. The CDR3 DNA reads TGTGCCAGCTTTACCCCAGGGGCCCAGAGCGGGGAGCTGTTTTTT.

The chain carries TRBV30 and TRBJ1-4, with a possible D match to TRBD1 (6 bases). Germline CDR1 and CDR2: GTSNPN and SVGIG (reference sequence). The CDR3 covers 14 residues. Trimming left V 1 base short and J 7 bases short, with 13 bases between. The CDR3 is CAWSAGGAGEKLFF. The CDR3 nucleotides are TGTGCCTGGAGTGCTGGGGGCGCGGGTGAAAAACTGTTTTTT.

About this clone: This same CDR3 is encoded by further DNA sequences in the sample. The V and J genes are TRBV20-1 and TRBJ2-7; tentative D call: TRBD1 (5 bases). The CDR3 is 11 residues long. V was clipped by 2 bases and J by 4 bases, with 6 bases between them. Per germline, CDR1 DFQATT and CDR2 SNEGSKA (reference sequence). CDR3 protein: CSARQGYEQYF. The CDR3 coding sequence is TGCAGTGCTAGACAGGGTTACGAGCAGTACTTC.

This clone appeared a single time. The rearrangement links TRBV7-3 to TRBJ2-2, with 7 bases lining up with TRBD2. The V segment lost 3 bases and the J segment 6 bases; nucleotides outside the gene matches: 7. There are 15 residues in the CDR3. Germline loops: CDR1 SGHTA, CDR2 FQGTGA. This CDR3 reads CASSFEMGGAGELFF. As DNA, the CDR3 is TGTGCCAGCAGCTTCGAAATGGGGGGGGCCGGGGAGCTGTTTTTT. The full variable domain, its missing parts supplied by reference TRBV7-3 and TRBJ2-2, is GAGVSQTPSNKVTEKGKYVELRCDPISGHTALYWYRQSLGQGPEFLIYFQGTGAADDSGLPNDRFFAVRPEGSVSTLKIQRTERGDSAVYLCASSFEMGGAGELFFGEGSRLTVL.

The rearrangement links TRBV27 to TRBJ2-7; D might be TRBD1 (7 bases). Deletions cut 0 bases from V and 3 bases from J, with 12 bases between. The length of the CDR3 is 15 residues. Germline V CDR1 and CDR2: MNHEY, SMNVEV (reference sequence). CDR3 residues: CASSLSVRDSYEQYF. CDR3 coding DNA: TGTGCCAGCAGTTTATCGGTGCGGGACAGCTACGAGCAGTACTTC.

The chain couples TRBV2 to TRBJ1-1; unclear D gene. CDR1 is SNHLY and CDR2 is FYNNEI in the germline V gene. Deletions cut 5 bases from V and 1 base from J, with 14 bases between. The CDR3 covers 15 residues. The CDR3 nucleotides read TGTGCCAGCAGTTGGGAGATCCTGGGGAACACTGAAGCTTTCTTT. Its protein is CASSWEILGNTEAFF.

The chain combines TRBV7-2 with TRBJ2-7; 7 nucleotides align to TRBD1. J was trimmed by 0 bases and V by 3 bases; bases with no gene match: 2. This CDR3 has 14 amino acids. Germline V gene data show CDR1 as SGHTA and CDR2 as FQGNSA. In DNA, the CDR3 is TGTGCCAGCAGCTTGGGACAGAGCTCCTACGAGCAGTACTTC. Translated: CASSLGQSSYEQYF.

The V gene is TRBV7-9, the J gene TRBJ2-1; D uncertain. Germline V gene sequence: CDR1 SEHNR, CDR2 FQNEAQ (reference sequence). The CDR3 runs 14 residues. Trimming removed 1 base from V and 0 bases from J, with 4 bases in between. CDR3 in amino acids: CASSLVSSYNEQFF. The CDR3 DNA is TGTGCCAGCAGCTTAGTTAGCTCCTACAATGAGCAGTTCTTC.